This TCR beta chain originates from a study of blood T cell repertoires in COVID-19. Study background: Spain, Italy and the United States supplied samples that represented acute and convalescent COVID-19. PBMCs, B-cell-depleted T cells, or T cells were the source of the cDNA or gDNA that made up the material.

This clone was counted a single time. How the authors handled the data: Estimated nucleated cell counts came from reference gene primer amplification. The table came from immunoSEQ multiplex PCR; TCRdb's copy has only in-frame clones and leaves some out. From that table come the V and J calls and clone size; the DNA was used to work out D and trimming. The sample shows tens of thousands of clones, 80% to 90% of them seen only once. The CDR3 has 13 amino acids. Trimming cost V 2 bases and J 0 bases, with 8 bases left between them. Germline V gene sequence: CDR1 GTSNPN, CDR2 SVGIG (reference sequence). This TCR was sampled from an elderly woman with active or convalescent COVID-19. Source material: peripheral blood. This sequence joins TRBV30 and TRBJ2-7; D remains unclear. CDR3: CAWSYGSSYEQYF. In nucleotides, the CDR3 is TGTGCCTGGAGTTATGGTAGCTCCTACGAGCAGTACTTC.